The 8 T cell receptor beta chains reported below all come from one sample, sequenced in a study of T cells in Graves' hyperthyroidism and ophthalmopathy. Authors of the study amplified TCR beta CDR3 regions from RNA transcripts. Primed by the HTBI set, a first-round RT-PCR was run on the TCR CDR3. TCRdb independently ran MiXCR on the multiplex PCR reads; one entry per CDR3 protein. The sample has a few hundred thousand distinct CDR3 sequences; approximately 15% are singletons. Sequenced sample: blood. These receptors were collected from a woman in her 40s with Graves' ophthalmopathy.

The chain uses TRBV12-3 or TRBV12-4 and TRBJ2-7; a possible D gene is TRBD1 (5 bases). V was shortened by 5 bases and J by 3 bases, with 11 bases between the two germline ends. This CDR3 has 13 residues. The CDR3 reads CASSPQQDYEQYF. CDR3 sequence (DNA): TGTGCCAGCAGTCCGCAACAGGACTACGAGCAGTACTTC.

This clonotype was recorded at least ten times. The CDR3 DNA sequence: TGTGCCAGCAGATCGGTGGGAGATACGCAGTATTTT. Translation gives CASRSVGDTQYF. The chain has TRBV3-1 and TRBJ2-3; no clear D gene. Trimming removed 6 bases from V and 5 bases from J, with 9 bases in between. The CDR3 has 12 residues. In germline, CDR1 is LGHDT, CDR2 YNNKEL (reference sequence).

This clonotype was seen more than once but under ten times. The V and J genes are TRBV28 and TRBJ1-1, with D unresolved. Germline assignment: CDR1 MDHEN and CDR2 SYDVKM. The V and J ends lost 7 bases and 3 bases respectively, with 6 bases between them. This CDR3 has 11 residues. CDR3: CASTLYTEAFF. DNA for the CDR3: TGTGCCAGCACGCTCTACACTGAAGCTTTCTTT.

This clonotype was observed at least ten times. CDR3 coding DNA: TGTGCCAGCAGCGAAAGACAGGCCCCTAACTATGGCTACACCTTC. Its protein product is CASSERQAPNYGYTF. J is TRBJ1-2 and V is TRBV12-3 or TRBV12-4; TRBD1 is a possible D gene (6 bases). The CDR3 consists of 15 residues. Trimming took off 6 bases at V and 0 bases at J, with 14 bases between the two ends.

This clonotype was counted ten times or more. The chain employs TRBV12-3 or TRBV12-4 and TRBJ2-1; TRBD2 matches at 10 bases. This CDR3 contains 15 residues. J was trimmed by 9 bases and V by 6 bases; bases with no gene match: 11. CDR3 amino acids: CASRPASGSSVEQFF. The CDR3 nucleotides read TGTGCCAGCAGGCCCGCTAGCGGGAGTTCAGTTGAGCAGTTCTTC.

CDR3: CSAMDRVNEQFF. The CDR3 nucleotides read TGCAGTGCTATGGACAGGGTCAATGAGCAGTTCTTC. The rearrangement joins TRBV20-1 to TRBJ2-1; 8 nucleotides match TRBD1. Losses at the gene ends were 4 bases for V and 6 bases for J; bases not matched to a gene: 2. CDR1 is DFQATT and CDR2 is SNEGSKA in the germline V gene (reference sequence). The CDR3 runs to 12 residues.

J is TRBJ2-2 and V is TRBV19, with TRBD1 matching 9 bases. CDR1 is LNHDA and CDR2 is SQIVND in the germline V gene (reference sequence). The junction had 11 bases not matched to a gene; V was cut back by 9 bases and J by 9 bases. The CDR3 covers 14 residues. The CDR3 reads CASRPGTGRWELFF. CDR3 DNA sequence: TGTGCCAGCCGGCCCGGGACAGGGAGGTGGGAGCTGTTTTTT.

Here the CDR3 DNA reads TGTGCCAGCAGCCGAGAGACTAGCGGGAACTCCTACAATGAGCAGTTCTTC. Translated: CASSRETSGNSYNEQFF. V and J are TRBV4-2 and TRBJ2-1; 11 nucleotides agree with TRBD2. The germline V gene encodes CDR1 LGHNA and CDR2 YNFKEQ. After removal of 4 bases from V and 0 bases from J, the junction contained 5 bases not matched to a gene. The CDR3 runs to 17 residues.